The sequence of this T cell receptor beta chain was determined in a study of response to subunit inactivated influenza vaccine. Study-wide findings and caveats: The authors proposed limited new T cell recruitment per seasonal influenza vaccination.

MiXCR, applied by TCRdb to the RT-PCR reads, yields one record per CDR3 protein. Counted here are hundreds of thousands of distinct CDR3 sequences, approximately 7.1% occurring once; the ten biggest clones make up approximately 13%. The table lists this clonotype with many counts. Its antigen is unknown. Losses at the gene ends were 1 base for V and 2 bases for J; bases not matched to a gene: 5. The CDR3 extends over 15 amino acids. Germline V CDR1 and CDR2: SGHDT, YYEEEE. This TCR was recovered from a man in his fifties or sixties who received an inactivated influenza vaccine. The chain links TRBV5-6 to TRBJ2-7; 8 bases align to TRBD2. The sample here was PBMCs from blood, taken roughly 24 months after vaccination. The CDR3 DNA follows: TGTGCCAGCAGCTTGTTGGGCGGGAGGACCTACGAGCAGTACTTC. It yields the protein CASSLLGGRTYEQYF.